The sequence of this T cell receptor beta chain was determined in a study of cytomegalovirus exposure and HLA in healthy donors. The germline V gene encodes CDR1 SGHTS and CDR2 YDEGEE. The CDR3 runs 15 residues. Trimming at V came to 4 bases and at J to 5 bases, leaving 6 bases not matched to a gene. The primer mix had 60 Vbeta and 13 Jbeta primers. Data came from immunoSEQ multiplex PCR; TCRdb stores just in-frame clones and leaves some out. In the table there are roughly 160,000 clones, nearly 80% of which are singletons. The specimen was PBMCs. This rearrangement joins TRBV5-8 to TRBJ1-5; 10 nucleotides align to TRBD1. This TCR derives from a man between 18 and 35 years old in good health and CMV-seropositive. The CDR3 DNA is TGTGCCAGCAGCGTGGGACAGGGGCGCGATCAGCCCCAGCATTTT. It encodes CASSVGQGRDQPQHF.